Detailed here is one T cell receptor beta chain. Method: immunoSEQ multiplex PCR; TCRdb's copy keeps in-frame clones and lacks some. The sample has around 690,000 clones, about 90% seen once; the top ten hold roughly 36%. In germline, CDR1 is LGHNT, CDR2 FRNRAP. CDR3 length equals 13 residues. Deletions cut 6 bases from V and 4 bases from J, with 12 bases between. These data belong to a study of shared clonotypes between healthy human individuals. Overall study: Each donor had three CD4 naive, three CD4 memory, two CD8 naive and one CD8 memory plate.

The chain joins TRBV12-5 to TRBJ1-1; no firm D call. The receptor's source is a man aged 18-30 years in good health. Some clones in this sample may be carry-over from other donors' samples. The sample consisted of memory CD8+ T cells from PBMCs. Subset denoted: CD45RO+ cells pooled with CCR7-negative TemRA cells. The CDR3 spells CASGSDQPTEAFF. Here the CDR3 DNA reads TGTGCTAGTGGCTCCGACCAACCCACTGAAGCTTTCTTT.